This TCR beta chain was identified in a study of a mutant IDH1 vaccine in newly diagnosed glioma. Study-wide context: Averaging around 42 years of age, treated patients were roughly 60% male and around 40% female.

The time point was: baseline, week 1 (first vaccination visit). Treatment specified: pre-vaccination baseline after standard-of-care therapy. Sequencing was performed with immunoSEQ multiplex PCR; in TCRdb, only in-frame clones are kept and a portion is missing. Of about 54,000 clones listed, approximately 81% are singletons. With respect to this clone: The target antigen is unknown.

General study points: Pseudoprogression showed no apparent link to changes in top peripheral T cell clonotypes.

V was cut by 2 bases and J by 3 bases, with 11 bases left in between. CDR1 is SGHKS and CDR2 is YYEKEE in the germline V gene (reference sequence). The CDR3 extends over 15 amino acids. The chain couples TRBV5-5 to TRBJ1-4; D gene ambiguous. Specimen: PBMCs, collected from a glioma patient treated with radiotherapy, temozolomide or both. The receptor's source is a man younger than 35 with glioma. CDR3 region: CASSFLGGPNEKLFF. The CDR3 bases are TGTGCCAGCAGCTTTTTAGGAGGGCCTAATGAAAAACTGTTTTTT.